What follows are 20 T cell receptor beta chains derived from one specimen sequenced in a study of tumor-infiltrating lymphocytes in primary liver carcinoma. Reverse transcription of about 0.5 ug total RNA with a constant-region primer produced TCR beta cDNA. Slightly modified ARM-PCR, run as three nested multiplex PCR rounds, produced the TCR beta libraries. Amplification in the first two PCR rounds was performed using TRBV1-TRBV30 forward primers and a C-beta reverse primer for roughly 9 cycles each. TCRdb fed the multiplex PCR reads into MiXCR, producing one record per CDR3 protein. The top ten hold 15% to 20% of the sample, which has 110,000 or so distinct CDR3 sequences, roughly four fifths seen once. The tissue used was unsorted bulk material of roughly 17-34 mg. RNA and DNA were co-extracted from it with the AllPrep DNA/RNA mini kit. The sample consisted of liver tumor tissue from sampling region 3. The subset denotes: tumor region T3, left-lateral pole. These receptor sequences come from a man aged 35 to 55 with primary liver carcinoma and hepatitis B virus infection.

This clonotype has at least ten counts. The chain links TRBV20-1 to TRBJ2-2; D is perhaps TRBD1 or TRBD2 (5 bases each). CDR1 is DFQATT, CDR2 SNEGSKA, per germline (reference sequence). Trimming left V 0 bases short and J 5 bases short, with 16 bases between. The CDR3 runs 16 residues. The chain's CDR3 is CSARDEGQAATGELFF. Written as DNA, the CDR3 is TGCAGTGCTAGAGATGAGGGGCAGGCCGCGACCGGGGAGCTGTTTTTT.

As DNA, the CDR3 is TGTGCCAGCAGTGCCGTAGCGGGATGGCTAAAGAACGAGCAGTACTTC. Amino acids: CASSAVAGWLKNEQYF. The gene calls are TRBV14 and TRBJ2-7; TRBD2 matches at 8 bases. V gave up 6 bases and J gave up 5 bases; unmatched junction bases: 15. Germline V lookup: CDR1 SGHDN, CDR2 FVKESK. The CDR3 sequence is 16 residues long.

With regard to this clonotype: At one end, the junction sequence differs from germline, possibly due to a read error. This chain joins TRBV6-2 or TRBV6-3 and TRBJ2-3; D is ambiguous. CDR1 is MNHEY, CDR2 SVGEGT, per germline. The CDR3 sequence is 12 residues long. This CDR3 reads CASRPSVDTLYF. In DNA, the CDR3 is TGTGCCAGCAGGCCCTCTGTAGATACGCTGTATTTT.

Worth noting for this clonotype: At one end the junction does not follow the germline gene, possibly because of a read error. The chain links TRBV10-3 to TRBJ2-2; no clear D. Looked up from germline, CDR1 is ENHRY and CDR2 is SYGVKD. The CDR3 has 13 amino acids. In nucleotides, the CDR3 is TGTGCCATCAGTGATACAGACACCGAGGAGCTATTTTTT. This sequence encodes CAISDTDTEELFF.

The sample holds many counts of this clonotype. The V call is TRBV5-1, the J call TRBJ2-1; TRBD2 agrees at 8 bases. The CDR3 runs 18 residues. Germline trimming cut 0 bases from V and 4 bases from J; bases unmatched to any gene: 12. Germline CDR1 reads SGHRS; CDR2 reads YFSETQ. This chain's CDR3 is CASSLVGKRLAGYNEQFF. The DNA for the CDR3 is TGCGCCAGCAGCTTGGTAGGGAAGCGCCTAGCGGGTTACAATGAGCAGTTCTTC.

In regard to this clonotype: Germline is not matched at one junction end, which may reflect a read error. The CDR3 coding sequence is TGTGTCAGCAGTTACGCGACTATAACAGATACGCACTATTTT. Encoded protein: CVSSYATITDTHYF. The V gene is TRBV6-6, the J gene TRBJ2-3, with D possibly being TRBD2 (5 bases). Germline CDR1 reads MNHNY; CDR2 reads SVGAGI (reference sequence). This CDR3 comprises 14 residues.

The V call is TRBV10-2, the J call TRBJ2-7; D unresolved. The CDR3 totals 13 residues. In germline, CDR1 is WSHSY, CDR2 SAAADI. CDR3 in amino acids: CTSYSSPQIKQYF. Written as DNA, the CDR3 is TGCACAAGCTATAGTAGTCCCCAAATCAAGCAGTACTTC.

The genes are TRBV5-4 and TRBJ2-5; 8 nucleotides line up with TRBD1. Germline CDR1 SGHNT, CDR2 YYREEE (reference sequence). The CDR3 extends over 13 amino acids. This CDR3 is CTCSSDRVETQYF. DNA of the CDR3: TGTACCTGCAGCTCGGACAGGGTAGAGACCCAGTACTTC.

This clonotype has at least ten counts. The rearrangement joins TRBV5-1 to TRBJ2-2; the D is unclear. The CDR3 is 14 amino acids. Trimming cost V 0 bases and J 5 bases, with 8 bases left between them. Germline V gives CDR1 SGHRS, CDR2 YFSETQ. CDR3 DNA sequence: TGCGCCAGCAGCTTGGTAGGGTGGACCGGGGAGCTGTTTTTT. Amino acid sequence: CASSLVGWTGELFF.

This clonotype came up many times. This rearrangement joins TRBV6-1 to TRBJ2-1; 13 nucleotides line up with TRBD2. V trimming: 6 bases; J trimming: 8 bases; junction bases outside the gene matches: 7. This CDR3 has 15 amino acids. Germline CDR1 is MNHNS and CDR2 is SASEGT. This CDR3 reads CASRGGLAGLYEQFF. In nucleotides, the CDR3 is TGTGCCAGCAGAGGGGGACTAGCGGGGCTTTATGAGCAGTTCTTC.

This clonotype has just one count. This chain joins TRBV11-1 and TRBJ2-3, with D perhaps assigned TRBD1 or TRBD2 (5 bases each). V was cut by 4 bases and J by 12 bases, with 35 bases left in between. Germline assignment: CDR1 SGHAT and CDR2 FQDESV (reference sequence). The CDR3 has 19 amino acids. The CDR3 region has the DNA TGTGCCAGCAGCTCTGGGGGAAGCTTTGTTGGAGCCCGCACAGATGCCCAGTATTTT. Translation: CASSSGGSFVGARTDAQYF. Full variable domain (rest looked up from reference TRBV11-1 and TRBJ2-3): EAEVAQSPRYKITEKSQAVAFWCDPISGHATLYWYRQILGQGPELLVQFQDESVVDDSQLPKDRFSAERLKGVDSTLKIQPAELGDSAMYLCASSSGGSFVGARTDAQYFGPGTRLTVL.

This clonotype was picked up one time. A read error may account for a junction end that differs from germline. J is TRBJ1-5 and V is TRBV6-6; D not resolved. The germline V gene has CDR1 MNHNY and CDR2 SVGAGI (reference sequence). There are 16 residues in the CDR3. The CDR3 region has the DNA TGTACCAGCAGTTACTACGGCACCAATAGCAATCAGCCCCGGCATTTT. Translated, it gives CTSSYYGTNSNQPRHF.

This clonotype was seen just once. The V call is TRBV4-3, the J call TRBJ2-7; either TRBD1 or TRBD2 may fit D (6 bases each). The CDR3 has 15 residues. Germline CDR1 is LGHNA and CDR2 is YSLEER. Trimming took off 2 bases at V and 5 bases at J, with 16 bases between the two ends. For the CDR3, the DNA is TGCGCCAGCAGCCAAAATAGGGGGGCGGAGGACGAGCAGTACTTC. Translation gives CASSQNRGAEDEQYF.

This clonotype was picked up many times. The genes are TRBV4-2 and TRBJ2-5; 11 bases fit TRBD2. The junction had 14 bases not matched to a gene; V was cut back by 0 bases and J by 5 bases. Looked up from germline, CDR1 is LGHNA and CDR2 is YNFKEQ. This CDR3 is 19 amino acids long. CDR3 in amino acids: CASSQDRLVAGGPGETQYF. CDR3 nucleotide sequence: TGTGCCAGCAGCCAAGATCGGTTGGTAGCGGGAGGGCCCGGGGAGACCCAGTACTTC.

A note on this clonotype: Likely a read error: the CDR3 ends without its conserved phenylalanine or tryptophan. The CDR3, as DNA: TGTGCCAGCAGCAACGGGAGGGTGGCCCAGTACTCC. Translated: CASSNGRVAQYS. This chain uses TRBV6-5 with TRBJ2-5; 8 nucleotides align to TRBD2. With 6 bases clipped from V and 9 bases from J, the junction kept 6 bases outside the gene matches. This CDR3 contains 12 residues. The germline V gene has CDR1 MNHEY and CDR2 SVGAGI.

The CDR3 is CASSAPTGTQRTQYF. The CDR3 region has the DNA TGTGCCAGCAGTGCCCCGACAGGGACCCAAAGGACGCAGTACTTC. The chain recombines TRBV6-2 or TRBV6-3 with TRBJ2-5; TRBD1 matches 7 bases. Germline assignment: CDR1 MNHEY and CDR2 SVGEGT. J lost 11 bases, V lost 5 bases, and 17 bases had no gene match. The CDR3 is made up of 15 amino acids.

Concerning this clonotype itself: A junction end diverges from the germline sequence, so it may reflect a read error. In nucleotides, the CDR3 is TGTGTCAGCAGTTACCTCGGACAAGACAGCTCCGAGCAGTACTTC. The encoded protein is CVSSYLGQDSSEQYF. The V call is TRBV6-2 or TRBV6-3, the J call TRBJ2-7, with D maybe TRBD1 (5 bases). Germline V gives CDR1 MNHEY, CDR2 SVGEGT. There are 15 residues in the CDR3.

On this clonotype: At one end the junction does not follow the germline gene, possibly because of a read error. The rearrangement links TRBV6-6 to TRBJ1-2; TRBD1 is a possible D gene (5 bases). The length of the CDR3 is 14 residues. Germline lookup yields CDR1 MNHNY and CDR2 SVGAGI (reference sequence). The CDR3 reads CASTLQSDSYGYIF. CDR3 DNA sequence: TGTGCCAGCACCTTACAGTCTGACAGCTATGGCTACATCTTC.

By share of the sample, this clonotype is medium-sized (0.01 to 0.1%). This rearrangement joins TRBV6-2 or TRBV6-3 to TRBJ1-1, with D tentatively TRBD1 (6 bases). This CDR3 is 14 amino acids long. Germline loops: CDR1 MNHEY, CDR2 SVGEGT. V lost 9 bases, J lost 0 bases, and 14 bases lay in between. CDR3 in amino acids: CASRRGGMNTEAFF. CDR3 DNA: TGTGCCAGTCGGCGAGGGGGGATGAACACTGAAGCTTTCTTT.

Turning to this clonotype: An end of the junction does not agree with germline; a read error may underlie this. This chain links TRBV4-1 with TRBJ2-1, with TRBD2 matching over 7 bases. The CDR3 extends over 19 amino acids. Germline CDR1 is MGHRA and CDR2 is YSYEKL. CDR3 nucleotide sequence: TGCTCCAGCAGTCAAGACCGAGGAGGGAGGGCCAGGGTTCGCAATCAGCAGTTCTTC. Translation gives CSSSQDRGGRARVRNQQFF.